The clone carrying this TCR beta chain has ten or more counts. The antigen remains undetermined. Germline V gene lookup returns CDR1 SGHRS and CDR2 YFSETQ. The CDR3 is 14 amino acids. V was shortened by 7 bases and J by 2 bases, with 14 bases between the two germline ends. The data originate from a study of identical twins. Findings of the study overall: A cross-sectional statistical analysis, not follow-up of the same donors, supported the conclusions.

MiXCR was run by TCRdb on the 5' RACE reads, yielding one entry per CDR3 protein. The table includes 200,000 to 250,000 distinct CDR3 sequences, 11% to 15% detected once. The genes are TRBV5-1 and TRBJ2-3; D remains ambiguous. Sequencing was performed on memory (CD45RO+) T cells sorted from blood. This sequence was found in a woman under 30 in good health. CDR3 region: CASYRSSSTDTQYF. The CDR3 DNA sequence: TGCGCCAGCTACCGCTCATCATCCACAGATACGCAGTATTTT.